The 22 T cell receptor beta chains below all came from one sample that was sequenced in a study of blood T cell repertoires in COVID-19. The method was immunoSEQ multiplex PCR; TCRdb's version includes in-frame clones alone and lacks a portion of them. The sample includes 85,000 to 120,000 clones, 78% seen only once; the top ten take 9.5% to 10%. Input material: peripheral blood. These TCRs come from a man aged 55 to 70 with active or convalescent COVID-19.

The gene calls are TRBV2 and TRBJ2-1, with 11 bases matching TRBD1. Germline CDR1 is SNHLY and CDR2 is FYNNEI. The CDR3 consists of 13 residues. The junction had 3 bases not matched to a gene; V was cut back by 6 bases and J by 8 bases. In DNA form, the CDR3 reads TGTGCCAGCAGCGGGACAGGGGGTCATGAGCAGTTCTTC. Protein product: CASSGTGGHEQFF.

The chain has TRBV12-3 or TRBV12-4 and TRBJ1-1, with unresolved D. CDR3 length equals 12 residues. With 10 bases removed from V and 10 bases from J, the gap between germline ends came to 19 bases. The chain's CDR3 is CATRKEAARAFF. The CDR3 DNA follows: TGTGCCACCCGAAAGGAAGCGGCCCGAGCTTTCTTT.

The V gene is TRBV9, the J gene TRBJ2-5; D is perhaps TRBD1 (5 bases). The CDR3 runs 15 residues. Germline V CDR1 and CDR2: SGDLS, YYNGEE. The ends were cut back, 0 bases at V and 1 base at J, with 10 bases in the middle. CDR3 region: CASSVGGAAQETQYF. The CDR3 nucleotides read TGTGCCAGCAGCGTAGGTGGGGCGGCCCAAGAGACCCAGTACTTC.

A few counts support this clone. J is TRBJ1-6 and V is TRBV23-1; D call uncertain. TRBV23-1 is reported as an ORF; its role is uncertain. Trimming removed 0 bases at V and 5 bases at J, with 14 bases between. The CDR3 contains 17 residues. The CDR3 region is CASSQSRCLEDNSPLHF. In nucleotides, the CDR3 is TGCGCCAGCAGTCAATCAAGGTGTCTGGAGGATAATTCACCCCTCCACTTT.

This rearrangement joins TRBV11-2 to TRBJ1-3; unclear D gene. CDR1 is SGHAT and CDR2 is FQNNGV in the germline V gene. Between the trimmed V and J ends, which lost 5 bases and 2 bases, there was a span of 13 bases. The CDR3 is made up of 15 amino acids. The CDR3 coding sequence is TGTGCCAGCAGCCACTCAACGGTCGCTGGAAACACCATATATTTT. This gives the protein CASSHSTVAGNTIYF.

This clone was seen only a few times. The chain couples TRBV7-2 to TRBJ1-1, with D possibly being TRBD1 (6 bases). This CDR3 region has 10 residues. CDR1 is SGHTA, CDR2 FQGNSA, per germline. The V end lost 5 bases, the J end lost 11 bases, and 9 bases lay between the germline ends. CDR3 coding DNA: TGTGCCAGCAGCAACAGGGTTGCTTTCTTT. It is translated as CASSNRVAFF. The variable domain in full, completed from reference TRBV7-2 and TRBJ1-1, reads GAGVSQSPSNKVTEKGKDVELRCDPISGHTALYWYRQSLGQGLEFLIYFQGNSAPDKSGLPSDRFSAERTGGSVSTLTIQRTQQEDSAVYLCASSNRVAFFGQGTRLTVV.

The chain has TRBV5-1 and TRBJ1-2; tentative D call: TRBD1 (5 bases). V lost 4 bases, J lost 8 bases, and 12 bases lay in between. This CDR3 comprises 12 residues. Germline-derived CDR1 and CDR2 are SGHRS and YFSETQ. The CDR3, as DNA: TGCGCCAGCAGCCCGAATGACAGAGGCTACACCTTC. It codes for CASSPNDRGYTF.

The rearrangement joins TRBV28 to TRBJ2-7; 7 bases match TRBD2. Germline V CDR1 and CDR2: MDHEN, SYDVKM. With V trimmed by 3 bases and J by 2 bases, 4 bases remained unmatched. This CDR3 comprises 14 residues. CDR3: CASSLGGDPYEQYF. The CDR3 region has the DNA TGTGCCAGCAGTTTGGGGGGGGATCCCTACGAGCAGTACTTC. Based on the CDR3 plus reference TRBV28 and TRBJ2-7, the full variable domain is DVKVTQSSRYLVKRTGEKVFLECVQDMDHENMFWYRQDPGLGLRLIYFSYDVKMKEKGDIPEGYSVSREKKERFSLILESASTNQTSMYLCASSLGGDPYEQYFGPGTRLTVT.

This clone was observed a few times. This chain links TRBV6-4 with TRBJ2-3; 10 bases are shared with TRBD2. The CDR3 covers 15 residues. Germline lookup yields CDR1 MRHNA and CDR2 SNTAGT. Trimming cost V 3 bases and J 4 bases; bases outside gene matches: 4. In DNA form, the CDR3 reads TGTGCCAGCAGTGAGTCTAGCGGGAGAGCAGATACGCAGTATTTT. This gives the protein CASSESSGRADTQYF.

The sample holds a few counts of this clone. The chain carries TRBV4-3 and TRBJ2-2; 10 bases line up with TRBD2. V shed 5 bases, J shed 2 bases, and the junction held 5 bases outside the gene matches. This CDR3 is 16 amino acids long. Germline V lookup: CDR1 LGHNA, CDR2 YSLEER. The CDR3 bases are TGCGCCAGCAGCTCAAGGACTAGCGGTAACACCGGGGAGCTGTTTTTT. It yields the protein CASSSRTSGNTGELFF.

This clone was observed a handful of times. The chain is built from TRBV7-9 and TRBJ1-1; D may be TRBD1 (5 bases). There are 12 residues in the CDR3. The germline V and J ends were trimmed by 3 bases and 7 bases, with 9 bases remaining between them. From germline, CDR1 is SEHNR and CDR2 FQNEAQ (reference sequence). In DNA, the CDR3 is TGTGCCAGCAGCTTCCGGGGGGATGAAGCTTTCTTT. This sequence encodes CASSFRGDEAFF.

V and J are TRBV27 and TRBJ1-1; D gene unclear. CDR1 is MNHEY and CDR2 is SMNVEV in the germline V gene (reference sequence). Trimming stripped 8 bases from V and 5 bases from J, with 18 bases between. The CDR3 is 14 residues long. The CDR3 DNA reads TGTGCCAGCCAAGGTCTCCTGGGAGGGACTGAAGCTTTCTTT. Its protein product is CASQGLLGGTEAFF.

This chain's CDR3 is CASSLVLGGGYTF. DNA of the CDR3: TGTGCCAGCAGCTTAGTCCTTGGGGGCGGCTACACCTTC. The chain uses TRBV11-2 and TRBJ1-2; possible D gene TRBD1, 6 bases. CDR1 SGHAT and CDR2 FQNNGV come from the germline V gene. The CDR3 runs to 13 residues. Trimming left V 1 base short and J 8 bases short, with 11 bases between.

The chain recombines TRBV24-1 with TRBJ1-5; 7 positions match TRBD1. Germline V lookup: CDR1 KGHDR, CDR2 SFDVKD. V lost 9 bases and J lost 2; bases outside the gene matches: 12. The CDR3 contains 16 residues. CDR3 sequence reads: CATAGGGGPGNQPQHF. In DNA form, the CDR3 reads TGTGCCACCGCCGGAGGGGGCGGGCCTGGCAATCAGCCCCAGCATTTT.

The CDR3 DNA reads as TGTGCCAGCAGCTTGATGGGGGGGACCGAGCAGTACTTC. This encodes CASSLMGGTEQYF. This chain connects TRBV5-4 to TRBJ2-7; 7 bases agree with TRBD2. V shed 1 base, J shed 6 bases, and the junction held 4 bases outside the gene matches. The CDR3 has 13 amino acids. Germline assignment: CDR1 SGHNT and CDR2 YYREEE (reference sequence).

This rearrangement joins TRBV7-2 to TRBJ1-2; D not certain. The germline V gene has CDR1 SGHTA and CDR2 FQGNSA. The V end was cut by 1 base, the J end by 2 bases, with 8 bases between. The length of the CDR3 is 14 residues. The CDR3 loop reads CASSLESANYGYTF. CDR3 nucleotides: TGTGCCAGCAGCTTAGAAAGCGCAAACTATGGCTACACCTTC.

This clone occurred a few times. CDR3 nucleotides: TGTGCCACCTCCCACGGGAGCGAGCAGTACTTC. This codes for CATSHGSEQYF. The rearrangement links TRBV24-1 to TRBJ2-7; a possible D gene is TRBD2 (6 bases). This CDR3 has 11 residues. Germline CDR1 is KGHDR and CDR2 is SFDVKD. V was trimmed by 9 bases and J by 6 bases, leaving 11 bases between them.

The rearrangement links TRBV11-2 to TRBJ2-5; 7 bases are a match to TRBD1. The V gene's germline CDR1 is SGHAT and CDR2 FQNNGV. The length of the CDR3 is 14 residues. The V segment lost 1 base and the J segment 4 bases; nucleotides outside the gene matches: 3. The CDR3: CASSLAGTAETQYF. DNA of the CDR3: TGTGCCAGCAGCTTAGCGGGGACAGCAGAGACCCAGTACTTC.

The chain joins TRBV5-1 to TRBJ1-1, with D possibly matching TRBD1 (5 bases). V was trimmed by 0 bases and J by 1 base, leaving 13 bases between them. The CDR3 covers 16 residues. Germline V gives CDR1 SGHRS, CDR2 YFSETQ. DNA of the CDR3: TGCGCCAGCAGCTTGGCCCGGAGGGGCGAGAACACTGAAGCTTTCTTT. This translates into CASSLARRGENTEAFF.

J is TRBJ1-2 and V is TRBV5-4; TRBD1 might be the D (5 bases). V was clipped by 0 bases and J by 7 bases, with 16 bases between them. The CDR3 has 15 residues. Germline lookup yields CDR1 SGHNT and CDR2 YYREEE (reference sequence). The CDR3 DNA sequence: TGTGCCAGCAGCTTGGAACCTCTCGGGGGAATTGGCTACACCTTC. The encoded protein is CASSLEPLGGIGYTF.

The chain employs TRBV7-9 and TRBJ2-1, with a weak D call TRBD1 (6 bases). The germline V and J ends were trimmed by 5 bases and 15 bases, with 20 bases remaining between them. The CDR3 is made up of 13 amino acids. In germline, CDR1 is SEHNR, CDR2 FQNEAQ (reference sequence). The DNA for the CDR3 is TGTGCCAGCAGCCCCCCGACAGGCCGGGGTCTGTTCTTC. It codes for CASSPPTGRGLFF.

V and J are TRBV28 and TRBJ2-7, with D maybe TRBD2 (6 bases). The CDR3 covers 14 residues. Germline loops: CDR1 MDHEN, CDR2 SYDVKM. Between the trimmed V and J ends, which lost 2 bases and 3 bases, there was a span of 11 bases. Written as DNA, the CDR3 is TGTGCCAGCAGTTTAGCCCCCGGGAGCTACGAGCAGTACTTC. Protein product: CASSLAPGSYEQYF.